This TCR beta chain was retrieved from a study of cytomegalovirus exposure and HLA in healthy donors. Profiling relied on immunoSEQ multiplex PCR, and the TCRdb table lists in-frame clones only, not all of them. Of 100,000 or so clones listed, roughly 85% are singletons. Trimming took off 1 base at V and 4 bases at J, with 14 bases between the two ends. Per the germline V gene, CDR1 is SGHRS and CDR2 is YFSETQ. CDR3 length: 15 amino acids. With regard to this clone: What it binds is unknown.

Broader study findings: A later analysis found first-cohort TCR clusters tended to co-occur in the 130 or so validation repertoires. Some TCR beta chains (164 of them) were listed as cytomegalovirus-associated. Many donors shared some public TCRs, even though most TCR sequences were rare.

This chain uses TRBV5-1 with TRBJ1-2, with a weak D call TRBD1 (6 bases). Sample: PBMCs. The TCR comes from a woman aged 25 to 39 in good health and CMV-seronegative. In DNA, the CDR3 is TGCGCCAGCAGCTTGAGCGGGGGGCGCGGCTATGGCTACACCTTC. Translated: CASSLSGGRGYGYTF.